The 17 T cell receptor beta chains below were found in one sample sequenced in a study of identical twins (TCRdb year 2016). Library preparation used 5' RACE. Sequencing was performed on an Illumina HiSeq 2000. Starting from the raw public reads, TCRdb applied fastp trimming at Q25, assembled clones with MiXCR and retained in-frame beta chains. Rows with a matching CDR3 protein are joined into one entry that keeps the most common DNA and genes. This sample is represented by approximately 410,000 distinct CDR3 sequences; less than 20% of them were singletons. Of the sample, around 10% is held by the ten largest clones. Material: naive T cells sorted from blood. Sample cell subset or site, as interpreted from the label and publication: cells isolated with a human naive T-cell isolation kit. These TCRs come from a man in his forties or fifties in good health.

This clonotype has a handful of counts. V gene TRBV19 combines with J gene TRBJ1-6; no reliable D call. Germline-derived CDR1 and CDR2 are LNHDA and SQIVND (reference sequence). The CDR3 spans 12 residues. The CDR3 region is CPRAVYNSPLHF. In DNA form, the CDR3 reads TGTCCTCGGGCCGTCTATAATTCACCCCTCCACTTT.

This chain's CDR3 is CSAPSSKDSLQETQYF. The CDR3 DNA sequence: TGCAGTGCCCCATCCTCCAAGGACAGCCTCCAAGAGACCCAGTACTTC. The chain employs TRBV20-1 and TRBJ2-5, with a tentative D call TRBD1 (6 bases). The CDR3 is 16 amino acids. The germline V and J ends were trimmed by 6 bases and 1 base, with 21 bases remaining between them. The germline CDR1 and CDR2 sequences are DFQATT and SNEGSKA (reference sequence).

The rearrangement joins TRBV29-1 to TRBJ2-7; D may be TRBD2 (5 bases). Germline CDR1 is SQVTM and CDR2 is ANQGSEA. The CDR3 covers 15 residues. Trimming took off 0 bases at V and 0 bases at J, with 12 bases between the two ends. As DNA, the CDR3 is TGCAGCGTTGAAGACGGCAGGAGGAGCTCCTACGAGCAGTACTTC. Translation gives CSVEDGRRSSYEQYF.

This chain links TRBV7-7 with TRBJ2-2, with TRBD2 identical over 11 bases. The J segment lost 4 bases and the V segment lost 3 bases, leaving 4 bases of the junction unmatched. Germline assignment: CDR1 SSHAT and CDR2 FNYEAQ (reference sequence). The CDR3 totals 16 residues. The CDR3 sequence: CASSFLAGGSTGELFF. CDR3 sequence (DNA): TGTGCCAGCAGCTTCCTAGCGGGAGGTAGCACCGGGGAGCTGTTTTTT.

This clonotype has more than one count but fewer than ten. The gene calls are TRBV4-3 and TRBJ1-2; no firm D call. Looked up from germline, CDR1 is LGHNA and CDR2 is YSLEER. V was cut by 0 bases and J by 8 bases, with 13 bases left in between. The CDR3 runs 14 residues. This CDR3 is CASSQEDQKGGYTF. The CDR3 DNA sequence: TGCGCCAGCAGCCAAGAAGATCAGAAGGGCGGCTACACCTTC.

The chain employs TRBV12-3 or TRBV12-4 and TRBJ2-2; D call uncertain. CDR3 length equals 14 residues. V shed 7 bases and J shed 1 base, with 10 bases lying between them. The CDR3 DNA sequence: TGTGCCAGCACCTTAACACTGAACACCGGGGAGCTGTTTTTT. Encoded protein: CASTLTLNTGELFF.

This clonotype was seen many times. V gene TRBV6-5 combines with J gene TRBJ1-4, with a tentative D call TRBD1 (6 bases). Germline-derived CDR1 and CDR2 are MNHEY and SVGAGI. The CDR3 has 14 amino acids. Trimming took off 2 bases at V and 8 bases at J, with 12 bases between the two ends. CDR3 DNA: TGTGCCAGCAGTTACCGACAGGTGGGCGAAAAACTGTTTTTT. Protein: CASSYRQVGEKLFF.

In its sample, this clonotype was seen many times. The CDR3 is CASSQVSLAGQETQYF. CDR3 coding DNA: TGTGCCAGCAGCCAAGTATCACTAGCGGGCCAAGAGACCCAGTACTTC. This chain uses TRBV4-2 with TRBJ2-5; the match to TRBD2 covers 9 bases. The CDR3 length is 16 residues. CDR1 is LGHNA, CDR2 YNFKEQ, per germline. V trimming: 1 base; J trimming: 1 base; junction bases outside the gene matches: 4.

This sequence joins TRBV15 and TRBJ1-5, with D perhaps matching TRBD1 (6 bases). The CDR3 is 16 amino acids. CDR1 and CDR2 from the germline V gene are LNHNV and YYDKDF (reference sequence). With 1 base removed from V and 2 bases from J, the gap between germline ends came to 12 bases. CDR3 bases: TGTGCCACCAGCAGAGTGGGGGCTTTTGGCAATCAGCCCCAGCATTTT. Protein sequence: CATSRVGAFGNQPQHF. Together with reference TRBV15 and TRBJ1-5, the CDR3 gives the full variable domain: DAMVIQNPRYQVTQFGKPVTLSCSQTLNHNVMYWYQQKSSQAPKLLFHYYDKDFNNEADTPDNFQSRRPNTSFCFLDIRSPGLGDTAMYLCATSRVGAFGNQPQHFGDGTRLSIL.

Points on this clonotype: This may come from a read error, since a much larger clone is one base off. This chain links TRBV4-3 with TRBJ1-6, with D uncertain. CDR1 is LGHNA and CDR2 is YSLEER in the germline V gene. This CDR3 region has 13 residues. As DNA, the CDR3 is TGCGCCAGCAGCCCCCACTTATGGTCACCCATCCACTTT. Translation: CASSPHLWSPIHF.

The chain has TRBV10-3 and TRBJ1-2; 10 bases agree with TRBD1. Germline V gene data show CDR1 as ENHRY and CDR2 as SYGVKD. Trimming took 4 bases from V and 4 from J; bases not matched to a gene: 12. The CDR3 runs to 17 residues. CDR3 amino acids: CAISARGGTGDVYGYTF. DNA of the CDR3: TGTGCCATCAGTGCAAGAGGAGGGACAGGGGACGTCTATGGCTACACCTTC.

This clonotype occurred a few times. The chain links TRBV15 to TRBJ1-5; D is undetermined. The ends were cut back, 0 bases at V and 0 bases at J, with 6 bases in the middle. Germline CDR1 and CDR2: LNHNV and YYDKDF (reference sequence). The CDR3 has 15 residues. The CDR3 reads CATSRDRGSNQPQHF. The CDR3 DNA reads TGTGCCACCAGCAGAGATCGAGGTAGCAATCAGCCCCAGCATTTT.

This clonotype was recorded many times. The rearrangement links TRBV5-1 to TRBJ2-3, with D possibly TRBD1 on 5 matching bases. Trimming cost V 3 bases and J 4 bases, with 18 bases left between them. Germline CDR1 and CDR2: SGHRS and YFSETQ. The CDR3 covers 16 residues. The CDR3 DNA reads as TGCGCCAGCAGCTATGGGGCCCCGGCCGGCGCAGATACGCAGTATTTT. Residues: CASSYGAPAGADTQYF.

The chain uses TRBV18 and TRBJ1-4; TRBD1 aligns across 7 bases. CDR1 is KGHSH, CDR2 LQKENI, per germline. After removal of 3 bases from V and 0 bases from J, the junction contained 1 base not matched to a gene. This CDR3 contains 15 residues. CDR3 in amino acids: CASSPTGTTNEKLFF. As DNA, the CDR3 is TGTGCCAGCTCACCGACAGGGACAACTAATGAAAAACTGTTTTTT.

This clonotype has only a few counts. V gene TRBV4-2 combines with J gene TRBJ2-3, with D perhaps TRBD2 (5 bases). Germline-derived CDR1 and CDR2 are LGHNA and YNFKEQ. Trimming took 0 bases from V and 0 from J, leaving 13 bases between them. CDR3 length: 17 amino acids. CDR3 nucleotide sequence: TGTGCCAGCAGCCAAGATCACCTAGCAGTGAGCACAGATACGCAGTATTTT. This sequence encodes CASSQDHLAVSTDTQYF.

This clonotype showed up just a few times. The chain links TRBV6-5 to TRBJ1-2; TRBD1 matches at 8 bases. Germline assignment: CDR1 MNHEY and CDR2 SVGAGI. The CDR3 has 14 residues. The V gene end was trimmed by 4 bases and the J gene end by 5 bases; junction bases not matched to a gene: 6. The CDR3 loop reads CASSSPQGAYGYTF. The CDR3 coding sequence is TGTGCCAGCAGTTCCCCCCAGGGGGCGTATGGCTACACCTTC.

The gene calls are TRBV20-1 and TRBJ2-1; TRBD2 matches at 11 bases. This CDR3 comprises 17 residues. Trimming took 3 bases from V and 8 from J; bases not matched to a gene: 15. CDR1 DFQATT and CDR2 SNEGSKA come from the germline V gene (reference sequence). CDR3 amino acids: CSARGLLAGALIDEQFF. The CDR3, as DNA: TGCAGTGCTAGGGGATTACTAGCGGGAGCCTTAATCGATGAGCAGTTCTTC.